The 18 T cell receptor beta chains below all came from one sample that was sequenced in a study of blood T cell repertoires in COVID-19. Using immunoSEQ multiplex PCR, the repertoire was profiled, and TCRdb retains in-frame clones only, with some absent. The sample lists tens of thousands of clones; 75% to 85% were seen once. Sequenced sample: peripheral blood. Receptors were obtained from a man between 35 and 55 years old with acute or convalescent COVID-19.

This clone was observed once. The chain combines TRBV4-2 with TRBJ2-3, with 9 bases lining up with TRBD2. Germline CDR1 reads LGHNA; CDR2 reads YNFKEQ. With V trimmed by 0 bases and J by 0 bases, 4 bases remained unmatched. This CDR3 comprises 17 residues. The CDR3 DNA is TGTGCCAGCAGCCAAGAACTAGCGGGTGGAAGCACAGATACGCAGTATTTT. It codes for CASSQELAGGSTDTQYF.

This sequence joins TRBV14 and TRBJ1-4; 7 bases line up with TRBD1. CDR3 length: 16 amino acids. V dropped 2 bases and J dropped 4; count of bases not matched to a gene: 7. Germline lookup yields CDR1 SGHDN and CDR2 FVKESK. DNA of the CDR3: TGTGCCAGCAGCCAAAGGAGACAGGGATTTAATGAAAAACTGTTTTTT. It translates to CASSQRRQGFNEKLFF.

The J gene is TRBJ1-5, the V gene TRBV18; D gene uncertain. V lost 1 base to trimming and J lost 2 bases, with 9 bases between them. The germline gives CDR1 KGHSH, CDR2 LQKENI. This CDR3 comprises 15 residues. CDR3 in DNA: TGTGCCAGCTCACCACAGGGAGGAGGCAATCAGCCCCAGCATTTT. It yields the protein CASSPQGGGNQPQHF.

The V and J genes are TRBV2 and TRBJ2-1, with TRBD2 matching over 9 bases. This CDR3 spans 12 amino acids. V shed 6 bases, J shed 13 bases, and the junction held 7 bases outside the gene matches. Germline CDR1 reads SNHLY; CDR2 reads FYNNEI. The DNA for the CDR3 is TGTGCCAGCAGCGAGTCCGGGACTAGCCAGTTCTTC. Residues: CASSESGTSQFF.

The rearrangement uses TRBV6-5 and TRBJ2-3, with a tentative D call TRBD2 (5 bases). The length of the CDR3 is 13 residues. V lost 6 bases and J 0 bases, leaving 7 bases between the germline ends. The V gene's germline CDR1 is MNHEY and CDR2 SVGAGI. CDR3 amino acids: CASSDYSTDTQYF. CDR3 nucleotide sequence: TGTGCCAGCAGCGACTACAGCACAGATACGCAGTATTTT.

The V call is TRBV30, the J call TRBJ1-1; maybe TRBD1 (6 bases). The V end lost 2 bases, the J end lost 4 bases, and 11 bases lay between the germline ends. Germline CDR1 GTSNPN, CDR2 SVGIG (reference sequence). The CDR3 totals 13 residues. CDR3 loop: CAWSHTGSTEAFF. CDR3 DNA sequence: TGTGCCTGGAGTCATACAGGGTCCACTGAAGCTTTCTTT.

This clone occurred once. V gene TRBV19 combines with J gene TRBJ2-2; 12 nucleotides match TRBD2. The J segment lost 6 bases and the V segment lost 5 bases, leaving 16 bases of the junction unmatched. This CDR3 has 19 amino acids. Germline values: CDR1 LNHDA, CDR2 SQIVND (reference sequence). CDR3 coding DNA: TGTGCCAGTAGTCCTAAGACTAGCGGGGGAGTCTCCCGTCCCGGGGAGCTGTTTTTT. Amino acid sequence: CASSPKTSGGVSRPGELFF.

This chain connects TRBV5-6 to TRBJ1-1, with D possibly being TRBD1 (6 bases). CDR3 length: 15 residues. Germline V lookup: CDR1 SGHDT, CDR2 YYEEEE. Trimming removed 4 bases at V and 5 bases at J, with 18 bases between. CDR3: CASSKTIQGGTEAFF. The CDR3 nucleotides are TGTGCCAGCAGCAAGACGATACAGGGAGGGACTGAAGCTTTCTTT.

The V gene is TRBV15, the J gene TRBJ1-1; maybe TRBD1 (5 bases). This CDR3 is 17 amino acids long. In germline, CDR1 is LNHNV, CDR2 YYDKDF (reference sequence). V was shortened by 0 bases and J by 0 bases, with 14 bases between the two germline ends. The CDR3 nucleotides are TGTGCCACCAGCAGAGAGCACCCATCCAGGGTGAACACTGAAGCTTTCTTT. Residues: CATSREHPSRVNTEAFF.

The gene calls are TRBV18 and TRBJ2-7; 9 positions agree with TRBD1. After removal of 1 base from V and 2 bases from J, the junction contained 9 bases not matched to a gene. The CDR3 extends over 17 amino acids. Germline loops: CDR1 KGHSH, CDR2 LQKENI. The CDR3 sequence: CASSPRLWDRDAYEQYF. CDR3 nucleotide sequence: TGTGCCAGCTCACCACGGTTATGGGACAGGGACGCCTACGAGCAGTACTTC.

The chain employs TRBV6-6 and TRBJ2-3; 10 bases fit TRBD2. Germline CDR1 reads MNHNY; CDR2 reads SVGAGI (reference sequence). The V segment lost 7 bases and the J segment 4 bases; nucleotides outside the gene matches: 5. There are 14 residues in the CDR3. CDR3 residues: CASTEAGGPDTQYF. Written as DNA, the CDR3 is TGTGCCAGCACCGAAGCGGGGGGGCCAGATACGCAGTATTTT.

CDR3 in DNA: TGTGCCAGCAGTGAAGCTTCGTTGAGTAGAGGGGGATTAATTGGGGAGCAATCAGCCCAGCATTTT. Protein sequence: CASSEASLSRGGLIGEQSAQHF. The chain has TRBV6-1 and TRBJ1-5, with D possibly TRBD1 on 6 matching bases. This CDR3 contains 22 residues. V gave up 0 bases and J gave up 11 bases, with 38 bases separating them. Per germline, CDR1 MNHNS and CDR2 SASEGT.

The chain couples TRBV7-9 to TRBJ1-5, with 9 positions matching TRBD1. Trimming cost V 6 bases and J 6 bases; bases outside gene matches: 6. The CDR3 is 14 residues long. Germline CDR1 and CDR2: SEHNR and FQNEAQ (reference sequence). CDR3 sequence: CASSRTGVSQPQHF. CDR3 DNA sequence: TGTGCCAGCAGTCGGACAGGGGTTTCTCAGCCCCAGCATTTT.

For this clone: Other DNA variants within this sample encode the same CDR3. V usage is TRBV3-1 (or the pseudogene TRBV3-2) and J usage is TRBJ2-5; 11 bases fit TRBD2. Germline V gene sequence: CDR1 LGHDT, CDR2 YNNKEL (reference sequence). J was trimmed by 1 base and V by 4 bases; bases with no gene match: 5. This CDR3 spans 16 amino acids. In DNA, the CDR3 is TGTGCCAGCAGCCCAAGTCTAGCGGGGGGCCAAGAGACCCAGTACTTC. Encoded protein: CASSPSLAGGQETQYF.

V and J are TRBV27 and TRBJ1-2, with 7 bases aligning to TRBD1. The junction had 12 bases not matched to a gene; V was cut back by 7 bases and J by 7 bases. The CDR3 consists of 14 residues. The germline V gene encodes CDR1 MNHEY and CDR2 SMNVEV (reference sequence). CDR3 protein: CASTGLGTDRGYTF. The CDR3 bases are TGTGCCAGCACCGGACTCGGGACAGACCGTGGCTACACCTTC.

The chain has TRBV6-5 and TRBJ2-1; perhaps TRBD2 as D (6 bases). This CDR3 has 15 amino acids. Per the germline V gene, CDR1 is MNHEY and CDR2 is SVGAGI. V was trimmed by 2 bases and J by 7 bases, leaving 15 bases between them. CDR3 residues: CASSYTVRGKNEQFF. The CDR3 nucleotides are TGTGCCAGCAGTTACACCGTGCGGGGAAAGAATGAGCAGTTCTTC.

V usage is TRBV2 and J usage is TRBJ2-7, with D possibly matching TRBD2 (6 bases). The CDR3 totals 14 residues. Germline CDR1 and CDR2: SNHLY and FYNNEI. V lost 7 bases to trimming and J lost 0 bases, with 13 bases between them. The chain's CDR3 is CASKYRDSSYEQYF. The CDR3 DNA reads TGTGCCAGCAAGTATAGGGACTCCTCCTACGAGCAGTACTTC.

The chain uses TRBV5-1 and TRBJ1-1, with TRBD1 identical over 7 bases. CDR3 length equals 14 residues. Germline trimming cut 4 bases from V and 1 base from J; bases unmatched to any gene: 4. Germline CDR1 and CDR2: SGHRS and YFSETQ. The CDR3 sequence: CASSTGQWNTEAFF. Here the CDR3 DNA reads TGCGCCAGCAGCACGGGACAGTGGAACACTGAAGCTTTCTTT.